The 27 T cell receptor beta chains reported below all come from one sample, sequenced in a study of T cell repertoires in cytomegalovirus infection. No antigen has been assigned to these receptors. TCRdb recomputed calls from the reads with MiXCR, one row per CDR3 protein. The table records about 400,000 distinct CDR3 sequences, approximately 30% of them present only once. The input for sequencing was cultured PBMCs, taken from culture after CMV antigen stimulation. The source of these receptors is a human donor in good health (CMV status not recorded). Some clones in this sample may be carry-over from other donors' samples.

The gene calls are TRBV12-5 and TRBJ2-1; D might be TRBD1 or TRBD2, each matching 6 bases. Deletions cut 0 bases from V and 1 base from J, with 10 bases between. This CDR3 spans 16 amino acids. CDR1 and CDR2 (germline): LGHNT, FRNRAP. The CDR3 nucleotides are TGTGCTAGTGGTTTGGTACGGGGGCCGTCCTACAATGAGCAGTTCTTC. This translates into CASGLVRGPSYNEQFF.

The V call is TRBV2, the J call TRBJ2-3; possibly TRBD2 for D (6 bases). V was pared by 7 bases and J by 6 bases, with 14 bases between. CDR3 length equals 13 residues. Germline V gives CDR1 SNHLY, CDR2 FYNNEI. The CDR3 is CASIREWLDTQYF. CDR3 DNA sequence: TGTGCCAGCATACGGGAGTGGTTGGATACGCAGTATTTT.

The count of this clonotype is one. CDR3 loop: CASSEQGFRDTQYF. The CDR3 coding sequence is TGTGCCAGCAGTGAACAGGGATTCCGAGATACGCAGTATTTT. The V call is TRBV6-1, the J call TRBJ2-3; perhaps TRBD1 as D (5 bases). The germline gives CDR1 MNHNS, CDR2 SASEGT. Deletions cut 2 bases from V and 5 bases from J, with 11 bases between. There are 14 residues in the CDR3.

In its sample, this clonotype was seen a few times. This chain connects TRBV28 to TRBJ1-5; D perhaps matches TRBD1 (6 bases). Trimming took 1 base from V and 6 from J, leaving 10 bases between them. The germline V gene encodes CDR1 MDHEN and CDR2 SYDVKM. The CDR3 runs to 14 residues. The CDR3 nucleotides are TGTGCCAGCAGTTTATTCAGGGGTAGTCAGCCCCAGCATTTT. Amino acid sequence: CASSLFRGSQPQHF. The full variable domain, in which reference TRBV28 and TRBJ1-5 provide the parts outside the CDR3, is DVKVTQSSRYLVKRTGEKVFLECVQDMDHENMFWYRQDPGLGLRLIYFSYDVKMKEKGDIPEGYSVSREKKERFSLILESASTNQTSMYLCASSLFRGSQPQHFGDGTRLSIL.

The chain recombines TRBV14 with TRBJ2-2; no reliable D call. Trimming shortened V by 4 bases and J by 4 bases, and 19 bases separated the two germline ends. Germline CDR1 and CDR2: SGHDN and FVKESK. There are 17 residues in the CDR3. CDR3 amino acids: CASSRLYGFPSTGELFF. The CDR3 DNA follows: TGTGCCAGCAGCCGCCTCTATGGCTTCCCTAGCACCGGGGAGCTGTTTTTT.

This clonotype occurred a few times. This chain links TRBV6-1 with TRBJ1-4, with D perhaps TRBD1 (6 bases). Trimming left V 7 bases short and J 1 base short, with 16 bases between. The CDR3 has 16 amino acids. Germline CDR1 and CDR2: MNHNS and SASEGT. The CDR3 spells CASTWPARGTNEKLFF. CDR3 DNA sequence: TGTGCCAGCACCTGGCCGGCCAGGGGAACTAATGAAAAACTGTTTTTT.

This rearrangement joins TRBV6-2 or TRBV6-3 to TRBJ2-1, with 10 bases aligning to TRBD2. The germline CDR1 and CDR2 sequences are MNHEY and SVGEGT. V was clipped by 6 bases and J by 6 bases; unmatched bases: 8. The CDR3 length is 15 residues. The CDR3 loop reads CASRTGLAVSNEQFF. The CDR3 region has the DNA TGTGCCAGCAGAACCGGACTAGCGGTTTCCAATGAGCAGTTCTTC.

This clonotype was seen only a few times. The chain recombines TRBV12-3 or TRBV12-4 with TRBJ2-5; 7 nucleotides match TRBD1. The CDR3 has 14 amino acids. V lost 6 bases to trimming and J lost 2 bases; unmatched junction nucleotides: 6. This CDR3 is CASSPRDRQETQYF. The CDR3 DNA reads as TGTGCCAGCAGCCCCCGGGACAGACAAGAGACCCAGTACTTC.

The rearrangement joins TRBV18 to TRBJ1-1; D is perhaps TRBD1 (6 bases). Trimming took 3 bases from V and 7 from J, leaving 21 bases between them. In germline, CDR1 is KGHSH, CDR2 LQKENI. This CDR3 has 16 residues. The CDR3 DNA follows: TGTGCCAGCTCACCCCAGGGAGGGGGGGCCACAAGTGAAGCTTTCTTT. This translates into CASSPQGGGATSEAFF.

The chain carries TRBV7-2 and TRBJ2-5; 10 nucleotides agree with TRBD1. V shed 3 bases, J shed 5 bases, and the junction held 3 bases outside the gene matches. CDR1 is SGHTA, CDR2 FQGNSA, per germline. The CDR3 consists of 14 residues. The CDR3 loop is CASSLDRGSETQYF. CDR3 in DNA: TGTGCCAGCAGCTTGGACAGGGGGTCGGAGACCCAGTACTTC. Full variable domain (missing parts from reference TRBV7-2 and TRBJ2-5): GAGVSQSPSNKVTEKGKDVELRCDPISGHTALYWYRQSLGQGLEFLIYFQGNSAPDKSGLPSDRFSAERTGGSVSTLTIQRTQQEDSAVYLCASSLDRGSETQYFGPGTRLLVL.

This chain uses TRBV7-2 with TRBJ2-5; TRBD1 matches 8 bases. This CDR3 region has 15 residues. Germline V CDR1 and CDR2: SGHTA, FQGNSA. V lost 4 bases and J lost 5; bases outside the gene matches: 9. CDR3 sequence (DNA): TGTGCCAGCAGCTCAGGACCGGGACAGGAGGAGACCCAGTACTTC. Its translation is CASSSGPGQEETQYF.

The chain is built from TRBV2 and TRBJ1-2, with D possibly TRBD1 on 5 matching bases. Germline CDR1 reads SNHLY; CDR2 reads FYNNEI. Trimming shortened V by 8 bases and J by 9 bases, and 10 bases separated the two germline ends. The CDR3 totals 10 residues. The CDR3, as DNA: TGTGCCAGCTCCAGGGTTAGCTACACCTTC. It encodes CASSRVSYTF.

The CDR3, as DNA: TGTGCCAGCAGCTTGGACTTGGCAAACACCATATATTTT. Translated, it gives CASSLDLANTIYF. The genes are TRBV7-8 and TRBJ1-3; no definite D call. This CDR3 contains 13 residues. The V gene lost 3 bases and the J gene lost 6 bases, with 9 bases spanning the gap. Germline V gene sequence: CDR1 SGHVS, CDR2 FQNEAQ.

This clonotype was found many times. This chain connects TRBV6-5 to TRBJ2-7, with D perhaps matching TRBD2 (5 bases). The CDR3 covers 13 residues. Between the trimmed V and J ends, which lost 5 bases and 3 bases, there was a span of 11 bases. Germline loops: CDR1 MNHEY, CDR2 SVGAGI. The DNA for the CDR3 is TGTGCCAGCAGTCGGGATCGGCTCTACGAGCAGTACTTC. This sequence encodes CASSRDRLYEQYF.

The gene calls are TRBV28 and TRBJ2-5, with 7 bases identical to TRBD1. The V and J ends lost 0 bases and 2 bases, in that order; junction bases with no gene match: 3. The CDR3 contains 15 residues. Germline loops: CDR1 MDHEN, CDR2 SYDVKM. CDR3 sequence reads: CASSLWAQGQETQYF. The CDR3 DNA reads TGTGCCAGCAGTTTATGGGCACAGGGGCAAGAGACCCAGTACTTC.

J is TRBJ2-5 and V is TRBV18; D remains unclear. Between the trimmed V and J ends, which lost 4 bases and 3 bases, there was a span of 9 bases. Germline CDR1 and CDR2: KGHSH and LQKENI. CDR3 length equals 13 residues. The CDR3 loop is CASSRPGEETQYF. DNA for the CDR3: TGTGCCAGCTCACGCCCCGGAGAAGAGACCCAGTACTTC.

Details on this clonotype: Its ends do not fully match the called genes, so a read error is possible. V gene TRBV6-6 combines with J gene TRBJ2-4; no firm D call. Per the germline V gene, CDR1 is MNHNY and CDR2 is SVGAGI (reference sequence). This CDR3 contains 18 residues. CDR3 nucleotide sequence: TGTGCCAGCAGTGGTTCCGGGCACCGAAAAATAGCCAAAAACGTTCAGTACTTC. Translating it yields CASSGSGHRKIAKNVQYF.

V usage is TRBV10-3 and J usage is TRBJ1-1; 8 bases align to TRBD1. CDR1 is ENHRY and CDR2 is SYGVKD in the germline V gene. This CDR3 is built from 14 residues. V was pared by 5 bases and J by 1 base, with 3 bases of the junction left unmatched. The CDR3 DNA follows: TGTGCCATCAGTTGGACAGGGACGAACACTGAAGCTTTCTTT. Protein: CAISWTGTNTEAFF.

The gene calls are TRBV7-9 and TRBJ2-2; 9 bases align to TRBD2. The germline gives CDR1 SEHNR, CDR2 FQNEAQ (reference sequence). The CDR3 totals 16 residues. J gave up 0 bases and V 4 bases, and 3 bases lay outside the gene matches. The CDR3 coding sequence is TGTGCCAGCAGCTCCCCTAGCGGGGCGAACACCGGGGAGCTGTTTTTT. The encoded protein is CASSSPSGANTGELFF.

The J gene is TRBJ2-1, the V gene TRBV7-9; D is perhaps TRBD1 (5 bases). Germline values: CDR1 SEHNR, CDR2 FQNEAQ (reference sequence). CDR3 length: 14 amino acids. V shed 8 bases and J shed 0 bases, with 11 bases lying between them. The CDR3 spells CASQGVSSYNEQFF. In DNA, the CDR3 is TGTGCCAGCCAAGGGGTGAGCTCCTACAATGAGCAGTTCTTC.

This rearrangement joins TRBV20-1 to TRBJ2-3; the match to TRBD2 covers 10 bases. In germline, CDR1 is DFQATT, CDR2 SNEGSKA (reference sequence). Trimming at V came to 6 bases and at J to 2 bases, leaving 8 bases not matched to a gene. The CDR3 loop spans 15 amino acids. CDR3 sequence: CSAAPLAGDTDTQYF. In nucleotides, the CDR3 is TGCAGTGCCGCCCCCCTAGCGGGGGACACAGATACGCAGTATTTT.

This clonotype was counted between two and nine times. The chain carries TRBV12-3 or TRBV12-4 and TRBJ2-3; TRBD2 matches 7 bases. This CDR3 is built from 14 residues. J lost 3 bases, V lost 6 bases, and 6 bases had no gene match. CDR3 bases: TGTGCCAGCAGAAGCGGGGCAGGAACAGATACGCAGTATTTT. This gives the protein CASRSGAGTDTQYF.

The genes are TRBV14 and TRBJ2-7, with 7 bases matching TRBD1. The trim removed 4 bases at V and 1 base at J, leaving 19 bases unmatched. The CDR3 totals 19 residues. Per germline, CDR1 SGHDN and CDR2 FVKESK. The CDR3 DNA reads as TGTGCCAGCAGCCTAAGGGACAGACCAAGGGAGAAGCGGTCCTACGAGCAGTACGTC. Translation gives CASSLRDRPREKRSYEQYV.

As DNA, the CDR3 is TGTGCCAGCAGCTTAGAAAGTAGCAGCTCTGGGGCCAACGTCCTGACTTTC. Residues: CASSLESSSSGANVLTF. This chain joins TRBV7-2 and TRBJ2-6; no firm D call. From germline, CDR1 is SGHTA and CDR2 FQGNSA. The V and J ends lost 1 base and 0 bases respectively, with 10 bases between them. The CDR3 is made up of 17 amino acids.

This clonotype appeared a single time. The J gene is TRBJ2-2, the V gene TRBV24-1; D may be TRBD2 (6 bases). This CDR3 comprises 18 residues. The V gene lost 4 bases and the J gene lost 0 bases, with 17 bases spanning the gap. Germline V gene sequence: CDR1 KGHDR, CDR2 SFDVKD. Written as DNA, the CDR3 is TGTGCCACCAGTGACCATCCCGCAGCGGGCGCGAACACCGGGGAGCTGTTTTTT. Encoded protein: CATSDHPAAGANTGELFF.

The chain carries TRBV7-8 and TRBJ2-7; a weak D match, TRBD1 (6 bases). The CDR3 has 15 residues. Germline V gives CDR1 SGHVS, CDR2 FQNEAQ. Trimming took 0 bases from V and 7 from J, leaving 16 bases between them. The CDR3 region has the DNA TGTGCCAGCAGCTTAGCGGGACACGCCTATGGGGAGCAGTACTTC. Its protein product is CASSLAGHAYGEQYF.

V gene TRBV6-1 combines with J gene TRBJ1-1, with D tentatively TRBD1 (5 bases). From germline, CDR1 is MNHNS and CDR2 SASEGT. The CDR3 loop spans 13 amino acids. V gave up 7 bases and J gave up 0 bases, with 9 bases separating them. CDR3 amino acids: CASTRGMNTEAFF. In DNA form, the CDR3 reads TGTGCCAGCACGAGGGGTATGAACACTGAAGCTTTCTTT.